These T cell receptor beta chains were read from a single sample in a study of T cell repertoires in cytomegalovirus infection. TCRdb re-analysed the reads in MiXCR, keeping a single row per CDR3 protein. This sample has 150,000 to 200,000 distinct CDR3 sequences, with about 20% found just once. The antigens for these receptors are not known. This material consisted of CD8+ T cells from cultured PBMCs, taken from culture after CMV antigen stimulation. These TCRs come from a human donor in good health (CMV status not recorded). Some clones in this sample may be carry-over from other donors' samples. Both conserved end residues are trimmed from each CDR3. The order of the fields is J gene, D gene, V gene, CDR3 protein. The D gene is left open where the match is weak.

>TRBJ2-1|TRBD2|TRBV10-2
ASTDWGGGYNEQF
>TRBJ1-1|.|TRBV12-3/TRBV12-4
ASSFGTPNTEAF
>TRBJ2-5|.|TRBV13
ASSSDSRETQY
>TRBJ2-3|TRBD2|TRBV10-3
AISESLETSGPRGVDTQY
>TRBJ1-6|.|TRBV27
ASSFEQYNSPLH
>TRBJ2-1|TRBD2|TRBV7-7
ASSLATGGEQF
>TRBJ1-2|.|TRBV7-6
ASTETGGYGYT
>TRBJ2-3|TRBD2|TRBV12-3/TRBV12-4
ASSLSGSSTDTQY
>TRBJ2-4|.|TRBV7-6
ASSLVQRGSKNIQY
>TRBJ1-5|.|TRBV27
ASSLWGGKPQH
>TRBJ1-1|.|TRBV7-3
ASSFTRQAF
>TRBJ1-4|TRBD1|TRBV6-1
ASSWGTGPNEKLF
>TRBJ2-4|.|TRBV6-1
ASSEGGGLSIAKNIQY
>TRBJ1-2|.|TRBV7-6
ASSPTKTGNRKGYT
>TRBJ2-7|TRBD1|TRBV27
ASSFRQGEQY
>TRBJ1-2|.|TRBV27
ASTDSVGRGYT
>TRBJ2-3|.|TRBV13
ASSPRSLTGFLDTQY
>TRBJ1-1|TRBD1|TRBV2
ASSPGQSFEAF
>TRBJ1-1|.|TRBV18
ASSRLEAAGTEAF
>TRBJ2-1|.|TRBV7-6
ASSLRLGDEQF
>TRBJ1-3|.|TRBV4-1
ASSQELSSGNTIY
>TRBJ2-5|.|TRBV12-3/TRBV12-4
ASSLALARETQY
>TRBJ1-1|.|TRBV12-3/TRBV12-4
ASSRGRDTEAF
>TRBJ2-3|.|TRBV7-2
ASTWGAGSTDTQY
>TRBJ2-1|TRBD2|TRBV7-9
ASTSDGRAYNEQF
>TRBJ2-7|TRBD1|TRBV29-1
SVEERGQGPYEQY
>TRBJ2-1|.|TRBV7-9
ASIYSWNGGWYNEQF
>TRBJ2-3|TRBD1|TRBV6-1
ASSVRDRGPDTQY
>TRBJ2-7|.|TRBV12-3/TRBV12-4
ASTSDADSYEQY
>TRBJ2-1|.|TRBV7-2
ASSLKGGTPNNEQF
>TRBJ1-1|.|TRBV27
ASTTGGHTEAF
>TRBJ2-1|.|TRBV6-5
ASSYSRGQRWF
>TRBJ2-3|TRBD2|TRBV6-5
ASTKGTSGGYTDTQY
>TRBJ2-1|TRBD2|TRBV5-6
ASSLLAVDYNEQF
>TRBJ1-2|.|TRBV9
ASSGPVGGYT
>TRBJ1-1|.|TRBV7-9
ASSLGAMNTEAF
>TRBJ1-1|.|TRBV7-2
ASSLREGNTEAF
>TRBJ1-3|TRBD1|TRBV7-2
ASSPRTGGGNTIY
>TRBJ2-7|TRBD2|TRBV7-6
ASSLGGGRSEQY
>TRBJ2-2|.|TRBV7-8
ASRSQGITGELF
>TRBJ2-2|.|TRBV7-2
ASSFRVPGELF
>TRBJ2-3|.|TRBV27
ASSPRQDLTDTQY
>TRBJ2-3|TRBD2|TRBV12-3/TRBV12-4
ASSYGLAGRTDTQY
>TRBJ2-2|.|TRBV7-2
ARGHPINTGELF
>TRBJ2-7|TRBD1|TRBV11-2
ASSPILGQGAYEQY
>TRBJ2-1|TRBD2|TRBV12-3/TRBV12-4
ASSYGTSGPLSYNEQF
>TRBJ1-1|.|TRBV7-2
ASSLSTGGYTEAF
>TRBJ2-7|TRBD1|TRBV11-2
ASSSIHRQGEAPYEQY
>TRBJ2-1|TRBD2|TRBV7-8
ASSPGLALRDEQF
>TRBJ2-2|TRBD1|TRBV6-6
ASSPSGTGRTGELF
>TRBJ2-3|.|TRBV6-1
ASRGVLVPLSTDTQY
>TRBJ1-2|.|TRBV5-6
ASRERSENYGYT
>TRBJ2-5|.|TRBV4-2
ASSLTYQETQY
>TRBJ1-1|.|TRBV13
ASSLGRSDIFTEAF
>TRBJ2-2|.|TRBV7-2
ASSYRDRAFGELF
>TRBJ2-7|.|TRBV7-8
ASSLSQVYEQY
>TRBJ1-1|.|TRBV12-3/TRBV12-4
ASSWGQMNTEAF